The clone carrying this TCR beta chain was counted only a few times. Its matching antigen is unknown. In making TCR cDNA, 5'RACE template switching added a universal primer site and UMIs to it. MiXCR, run by TCRdb on the 5' RACE reads, gives a single entry per CDR3 protein. The data show around 300,000 distinct CDR3 sequences, approximately 4% seen once. This entry comes from a study of T cells after yellow fever vaccination. Across the whole study: Preparation of fractions with low cell numbers was performed using SMART-Seq v4 Ultra Low Input. General study results and limits: Any FACS-sorted repertoire could hold abundant clonotypes that contaminate it from the bulk population. It was a weaker secondary response, yet one that peaked faster, at day 5 versus 15.

This CDR3 has 17 residues. Germline CDR1 and CDR2: SEHNR and FQNEAQ (reference sequence). The ends lost 1 base at V and 9 bases at J; junction bases unmatched: 9. The TCR was taken from a man younger than 35 who received the YFV17D yellow fever vaccine. The V call is TRBV7-9, the J call TRBJ1-6; the match to TRBD1 covers 10 bases. The sample was PBMCs, taken 5 days after the yellow fever booster vaccination. CDR3 nucleotide sequence: TGTGCCAGCAGCTTAGGGCCCGGGACAGGGGACTTTTCACCCCTCCACTTT. Translated, it gives CASSLGPGTGDFSPLHF.